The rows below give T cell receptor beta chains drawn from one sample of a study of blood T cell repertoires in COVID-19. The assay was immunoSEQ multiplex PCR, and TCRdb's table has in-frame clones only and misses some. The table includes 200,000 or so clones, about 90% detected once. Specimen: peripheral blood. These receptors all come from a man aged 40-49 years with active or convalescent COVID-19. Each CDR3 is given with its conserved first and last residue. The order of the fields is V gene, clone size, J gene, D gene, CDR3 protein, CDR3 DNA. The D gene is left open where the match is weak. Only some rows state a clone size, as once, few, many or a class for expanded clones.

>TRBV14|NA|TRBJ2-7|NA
CASSPMEREFVYGQYF
TGTGCCAGCAGCCCCATGGAACGGGAGTTTGTCTACGGGCAGTACTTC
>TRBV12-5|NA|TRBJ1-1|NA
CASGLVHAGLLSEAFF
TGTGCTAGTGGTTTGGTACATGCGGGACTACTTTCTGAAGCTTTCTTT
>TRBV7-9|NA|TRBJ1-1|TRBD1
CASSLLGQGDTEAFF
TGTGCCAGCAGCTTACTGGGACAGGGGGACACTGAAGCTTTCTTT
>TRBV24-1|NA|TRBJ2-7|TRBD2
CATSDSAGAPYEQYF
TGTGCCACCAGTGACTCAGCGGGAGCTCCATACGAGCAGTACTTC
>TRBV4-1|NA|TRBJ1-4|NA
CASSRYTEGTNEKLFF
TGCGCCAGCAGCCGGTACACCGAGGGAACTAATGAAAAACTGTTTTTT
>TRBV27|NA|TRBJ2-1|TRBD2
CASKTSGSTDEQFF
TGTGCCAGCAAGACTAGCGGGAGCACCGATGAGCAGTTCTTC
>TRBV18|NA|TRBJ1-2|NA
CASSPPTGLYGYTF
TGTGCCAGCTCACCACCCACAGGGTTATATGGCTACACCTTC
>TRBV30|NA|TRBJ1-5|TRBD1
CAWSRGQNQPQHF
TGTGCCTGGAGTCGGGGACAGAATCAGCCCCAGCATTTT
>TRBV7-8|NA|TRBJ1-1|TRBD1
CASSLTGQGLNTEAFF
TGTGCCAGCAGCCTAACCGGACAGGGACTGAACACTGAAGCTTTCTTT
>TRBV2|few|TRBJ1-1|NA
CASREEWNTEAFF
TGTGCCAGCAGAGAGGAGTGGAACACTGAAGCTTTCTTT
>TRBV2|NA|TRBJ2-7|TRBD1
CASSEGTGRSKQYF
TGTGCCAGCAGTGAAGGGACAGGGCGCTCAAAGCAGTACTTC
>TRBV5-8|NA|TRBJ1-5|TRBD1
CASSWGTGGDQPQHF
TGTGCCAGCAGCTGGGGGACAGGGGGCGATCAGCCCCAGCATTTT
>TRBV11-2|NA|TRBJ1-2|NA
CASSQEGANNYGYTF
TGTGCCAGCAGCCAAGAAGGGGCAAACAACTATGGCTACACCTTC
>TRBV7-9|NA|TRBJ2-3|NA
CASSSGLLSTDTQYF
TGTGCCAGCAGTTCCGGACTCCTTTCCACAGATACGCAGTATTTT
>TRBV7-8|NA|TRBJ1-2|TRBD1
CASSRGPGQGDGYTF
TGTGCCAGCAGCCGAGGCCCGGGACAGGGGGACGGCTACACCTTC
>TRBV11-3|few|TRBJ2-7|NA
CASSLGAPYEQYF
TGTGCCAGCAGCTTGGGGGCCCCATACGAGCAGTACTTC
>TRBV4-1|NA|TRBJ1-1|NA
CASSQAWTAEAFF
TGCGCCAGCAGTCAAGCCTGGACAGCTGAAGCTTTCTTT
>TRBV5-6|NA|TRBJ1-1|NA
CASSLVSQVNTEAFF
TGTGCCAGCAGCTTGGTGTCACAGGTGAACACTGAAGCTTTCTTT
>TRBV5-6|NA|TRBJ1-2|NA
CASSLGQLSGGDGYTF
TGTGCCAGCAGCTTGGGACAGCTATCTGGGGGGGATGGCTACACCTTC
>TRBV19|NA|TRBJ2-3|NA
CASNTGTSTDTQYF
TGTGCCAGTAACACCGGGACTAGCACAGATACGCAGTATTTT